This note documents a single T cell receptor beta chain sequence. The target antigen is unknown. Trimming shortened V by 2 bases and J by 0 bases, and 8 bases separated the two germline ends. This CDR3 is built from 15 residues. Germline V gene sequence: CDR1 MNHNY, CDR2 SVGAGI (reference sequence). The use of a sample-barcoded 5' primer and a J-beta primer mix characterized a second PCR of roughly 7 to 11 cycles. TCRdb reprocessed the 5' RACE reads with MiXCR, giving one entry per CDR3 protein. The repertoire includes around 780,000 distinct CDR3 sequences, approximately 24% of them detected once, and 3% sits in the top ten. The data were obtained in a study of blood T cells in healthy people across ages. In the study overall: For every two T cells, template switching captured about one barcoded beta molecule.

Study-level findings and limits: The fall in TCR beta diversity per million T cells was roughly linear with age.

These data also formed part of another study, on T cells of mothers and their children. From that paper: Both sample barcodes and 2-4 random nucleotides came from the M1S primer of the second PCR. The overlap seen between related mothers and children slightly exceeded that of unrelated pairs, though not significantly.

The source is a boy younger than 18 in good health. The sample comprised blood. The V call is TRBV6-6, the J call TRBJ2-1; D is uncertain. CDR3 amino acids: CASSYDGSSYNEQFF. The DNA for the CDR3 is TGTGCCAGCAGTTACGACGGAAGCTCCTACAATGAGCAGTTCTTC.